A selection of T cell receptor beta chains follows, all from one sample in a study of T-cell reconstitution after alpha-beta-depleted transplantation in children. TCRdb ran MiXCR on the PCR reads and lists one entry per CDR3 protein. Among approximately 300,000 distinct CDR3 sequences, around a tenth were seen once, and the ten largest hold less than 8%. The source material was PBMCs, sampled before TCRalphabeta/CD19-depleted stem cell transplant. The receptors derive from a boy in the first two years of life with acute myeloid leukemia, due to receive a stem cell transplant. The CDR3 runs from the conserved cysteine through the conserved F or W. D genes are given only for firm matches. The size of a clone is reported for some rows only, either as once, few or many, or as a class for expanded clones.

cdr3_aa: CASSPGQGVNQPQHF; cdr3_nt: TGTGCCAGCAGCCCGGGACAGGGAGTGAATCAGCCCCAGCATTTT; v_call: TRBV5-5; j_call: TRBJ1-5; d_call: TRBD1; clone_size: many
cdr3_aa: CASSVTSGYEQYF; cdr3_nt: TGCGCCAGCAGCGTGACTAGCGGCTACGAGCAGTACTTC; v_call: TRBV5-1; j_call: TRBJ2-7; d_call: TRBD2; clone_size: many
cdr3_aa: CASSRHLSGYTF; cdr3_nt: TGTGCCAGCAGTAGGCATTTGAGTGGCTACACCTTC; v_call: TRBV28; j_call: TRBJ1-2; d_call: NA; clone_size: many
cdr3_aa: CASSDSLNTGELFF; cdr3_nt: TGTGCCAGCAGCGACAGCCTCAACACCGGGGAGCTGTTTTTT; v_call: TRBV12-3/TRBV12-4; j_call: TRBJ2-2; d_call: NA; clone_size: many
cdr3_aa: CASSLAPAGYTEAFF; cdr3_nt: TGTGCCAGCAGTTTAGCCCCGGCGGGGTACACTGAAGCTTTCTTT; v_call: TRBV12-3/TRBV12-4; j_call: TRBJ1-1; d_call: NA; clone_size: many
cdr3_aa: CASSDSSGNTIYF; cdr3_nt: TGCGCCAGCAGCGACAGTTCTGGAAACACCATATATTTT; v_call: TRBV5-1; j_call: TRBJ1-3; d_call: NA; clone_size: few
cdr3_aa: CSASARDSHTF; cdr3_nt: TGCAGTGCTAGTGCTCGCGACTCCCACACTTTT; v_call: TRBV20-1; j_call: TRBJ1-6; d_call: NA; clone_size: many
cdr3_aa: CASSTTRDQFF; cdr3_nt: TGTGCCAGCAGTACGACTAGGGACCAGTTCTTC; v_call: TRBV28; j_call: TRBJ2-1; d_call: NA; clone_size: many
cdr3_aa: CASTRYWVPGQGSNEQFF; cdr3_nt: TGTGCCAGCACCCGTTATTGGGTTCCGGGACAGGGGAGCAATGAGCAGTTCTTC; v_call: TRBV27; j_call: TRBJ2-1; d_call: TRBD1; clone_size: NA
cdr3_aa: CASSHYGRAGNEQFF; cdr3_nt: TGTGCCAGCAGCCACTACGGGAGGGCCGGGAATGAGCAGTTCTTC; v_call: TRBV4-2; j_call: TRBJ2-1; d_call: TRBD2; clone_size: NA
cdr3_aa: CASSFQPHTQYF; cdr3_nt: TGCGCCAGCAGCTTCCAGCCCCATACGCAGTATTTT; v_call: TRBV5-1; j_call: TRBJ2-3; d_call: NA; clone_size: few
cdr3_aa: CASSAAPRDRVQPQHF; cdr3_nt: TGTGCCAGCAGCGCAGCCCCCCGGGACAGGGTACAGCCCCAGCATTTT; v_call: TRBV7-2; j_call: TRBJ1-5; d_call: TRBD1; clone_size: many
cdr3_aa: CASSYSDSGGQFF; cdr3_nt: TGTGCCAGCAGTTACTCAGACAGTGGGGGGCAGTTCTTC; v_call: TRBV6-5; j_call: TRBJ2-1; d_call: NA; clone_size: many
cdr3_aa: CASSQVLPGTGPYEQYF; cdr3_nt: TGTGCCAGCAGCCAAGTTCTACCCGGGACAGGACCCTACGAGCAGTACTTC; v_call: TRBV14; j_call: TRBJ2-7; d_call: TRBD1; clone_size: NA
cdr3_aa: CASSTGLFTGELFF; cdr3_nt: TGTGCCAGCAGTACAGGACTCTTCACCGGGGAGCTGTTTTTT; v_call: TRBV6-2/TRBV6-3; j_call: TRBJ2-2; d_call: NA; clone_size: many
cdr3_aa: CASSLRRRTGTSYTQYF; cdr3_nt: TGTGCCAGCAGTTTGCGGCGACGGACAGGGACCTCGTATACGCAGTATTTT; v_call: TRBV28; j_call: TRBJ2-3; d_call: TRBD1; clone_size: NA
cdr3_aa: CSARPLVRVSLYEQYF; cdr3_nt: TGCAGTGCTAGACCCCTGGTCCGGGTTTCCCTCTACGAGCAGTACTTC; v_call: TRBV20-1; j_call: TRBJ2-7; d_call: NA; clone_size: NA
cdr3_aa: CASSSELAGVQETQYF; cdr3_nt: TGCGCCAGCAGCTCGGAACTAGCGGGGGTTCAAGAGACCCAGTACTTC; v_call: TRBV5-1; j_call: TRBJ2-5; d_call: TRBD2; clone_size: many
cdr3_aa: CASSQSPSSYEQYF; cdr3_nt: TGTGCCAGCAGCCAAAGTCCGAGCTCCTACGAGCAGTACTTC; v_call: TRBV3-1; j_call: TRBJ2-7; d_call: NA; clone_size: many
cdr3_aa: CASSLCGTKETQYF; cdr3_nt: TGTGCCAGCAGCCTGTGTGGGACTAAAGAGACCCAGTACTTC; v_call: TRBV14; j_call: TRBJ2-5; d_call: TRBD2; clone_size: NA
cdr3_aa: CASSTGPSYEQYF; cdr3_nt: TGCGCCAGCAGTACCGGGCCCTCCTACGAGCAGTACTTC; v_call: TRBV10-2; j_call: TRBJ2-7; d_call: NA; clone_size: many
cdr3_aa: CASTRGGASGYTF; cdr3_nt: TGCGCCAGCACAAGGGGCGGTGCCTCCGGCTACACCTTC; v_call: TRBV5-1; j_call: TRBJ1-2; d_call: NA; clone_size: few
cdr3_aa: CASSPPRYGYTF; cdr3_nt: TGTGCCAGCAGCCCCCCGCGCTATGGCTACACCTTC; v_call: TRBV6-2/TRBV6-3; j_call: TRBJ1-2; d_call: NA; clone_size: few
cdr3_aa: CASSFSGLAGGPIEQFF; cdr3_nt: TGTGCCAGCAGCTTTTCGGGACTAGCGGGGGGGCCAATTGAGCAGTTCTTC; v_call: TRBV7-2; j_call: TRBJ2-1; d_call: TRBD2; clone_size: many
cdr3_aa: CASRERVTQETQYF; cdr3_nt: TGTGCCAGCAGGGAGCGGGTTACCCAAGAGACCCAGTACTTC; v_call: TRBV28; j_call: TRBJ2-5; d_call: NA; clone_size: many
cdr3_aa: CASSRTGRQEAFF; cdr3_nt: TGTGCCAGCAGTCGGACAGGGCGGCAAGAAGCTTTCTTT; v_call: TRBV7-8; j_call: TRBJ1-1; d_call: TRBD1; clone_size: many
cdr3_aa: CASSYSYAGRNEQYF; cdr3_nt: TGTGCCAGCAGTTACTCTTACGCGGGAAGGAACGAGCAGTACTTC; v_call: TRBV6-5; j_call: TRBJ2-7; d_call: NA; clone_size: many
cdr3_aa: CASSLVPPRTGITDTQYF; cdr3_nt: TGTGCCAGCAGTTTAGTCCCCCCAAGGACAGGGATCACAGATACGCAGTATTTT; v_call: TRBV28; j_call: TRBJ2-3; d_call: TRBD1; clone_size: NA
cdr3_aa: CASGSTGTTHTDTQYF; cdr3_nt: TGTGCTAGTGGTTCCACCGGGACTACCCACACAGATACGCAGTATTTT; v_call: TRBV12-5; j_call: TRBJ2-3; d_call: TRBD2; clone_size: many
cdr3_aa: CASSLGQFNEQFF; cdr3_nt: TGTGCCAGCAGCCTTGGACAGTTTAATGAGCAGTTCTTC; v_call: TRBV12-3/TRBV12-4; j_call: TRBJ2-1; d_call: NA; clone_size: many
cdr3_aa: CASSQEGQDTDTQYF; cdr3_nt: TGTGCCAGCAGCCAAGAGGGACAGGACACAGATACGCAGTATTTT; v_call: TRBV4-2; j_call: TRBJ2-3; d_call: TRBD1; clone_size: many
cdr3_aa: CSAPALQGSNQPQHF; cdr3_nt: TGCAGTGCTCCCGCATTACAGGGGAGCAATCAGCCCCAGCATTTT; v_call: TRBV20-1; j_call: TRBJ1-5; d_call: TRBD1; clone_size: many
cdr3_aa: CASSPPGSADTQYF; cdr3_nt: TGTGCCAGCAGCCCCCCTGGGAGCGCAGATACGCAGTATTTT; v_call: TRBV4-2; j_call: TRBJ2-3; d_call: NA; clone_size: many
cdr3_aa: CASSLSGRGTDTQYF; cdr3_nt: TGTGCCAGCAGTTTATCTGGTCGGGGCACAGATACGCAGTATTTT; v_call: TRBV28; j_call: TRBJ2-3; d_call: NA; clone_size: many
cdr3_aa: CASRPNSGGALGFYNEQFF; cdr3_nt: TGTGCCAGCAGACCCAATAGCGGGGGGGCTTTGGGGTTCTACAATGAGCAGTTCTTC; v_call: TRBV11-2; j_call: TRBJ2-1; d_call: TRBD2; clone_size: few
cdr3_aa: CALRDADYEQYF; cdr3_nt: TGTGCCCTCCGGGACGCGGACTACGAGCAGTACTTC; v_call: TRBV10-3; j_call: TRBJ2-7; d_call: NA; clone_size: many
cdr3_aa: CSASKKGQGRHYGYTF; cdr3_nt: TGCAGTGCTAGCAAAAAGGGACAGGGGAGGCACTATGGCTACACCTTC; v_call: TRBV20-1; j_call: TRBJ1-2; d_call: TRBD1; clone_size: few
cdr3_aa: CAISVTDSSPYEQYF; cdr3_nt: TGTGCCATCAGTGTGACGGACAGCTCCCCCTACGAGCAGTACTTC; v_call: TRBV10-3; j_call: TRBJ2-7; d_call: NA; clone_size: NA
cdr3_aa: CAWSHGWTGELFF; cdr3_nt: TGTGCCTGGAGTCACGGGTGGACCGGGGAGCTGTTTTTT; v_call: TRBV30; j_call: TRBJ2-2; d_call: NA; clone_size: many
cdr3_aa: CASSPHPSRGGLETQYF; cdr3_nt: TGTGCCAGCAGCCCACACCCCTCTCGGGGGGGGTTAGAGACCCAGTACTTC; v_call: TRBV9; j_call: TRBJ2-5; d_call: TRBD2; clone_size: few
cdr3_aa: CASSPPSVDRGDEQYF; cdr3_nt: TGTGCCAGCAGTCCACCCTCCGTGGACAGGGGGGACGAGCAGTACTTC; v_call: TRBV28; j_call: TRBJ2-7; d_call: TRBD1; clone_size: many
cdr3_aa: CASRYGGRTGEQYF; cdr3_nt: TGTGCCAGCAGGTATGGCGGGAGGACGGGGGAGCAGTACTTC; v_call: TRBV28; j_call: TRBJ2-7; d_call: TRBD2; clone_size: NA
cdr3_aa: CASSLMGSRVTGELFF; cdr3_nt: TGTGCCAGCAGCTTAATGGGCAGTCGGGTCACCGGGGAGCTGTTTTTT; v_call: TRBV11-3; j_call: TRBJ2-2; d_call: NA; clone_size: many
cdr3_aa: CASQELTSGEGDTQYF; cdr3_nt: TGCGCCAGCCAAGAATTGACTAGCGGGGAAGGGGATACGCAGTATTTT; v_call: TRBV5-1; j_call: TRBJ2-3; d_call: TRBD2; clone_size: many
cdr3_aa: CASRLAGGNNEQFF; cdr3_nt: TGTGCCAGCAGACTAGCGGGAGGGAACAATGAGCAGTTCTTC; v_call: TRBV5-6; j_call: TRBJ2-1; d_call: TRBD2; clone_size: NA
cdr3_aa: CASSQVVLAGGRNEQFF; cdr3_nt: TGTGCCAGCAGCCAAGTCGTACTAGCGGGGGGGCGCAATGAGCAGTTCTTC; v_call: TRBV14; j_call: TRBJ2-1; d_call: TRBD2; clone_size: NA
cdr3_aa: CATSDPFSNYRGESGELFF; cdr3_nt: TGTGCCACCAGTGATCCATTCTCCAACTACAGGGGCGAGAGCGGGGAGCTGTTTTTT; v_call: TRBV24-1; j_call: TRBJ2-2; d_call: TRBD1; clone_size: few
cdr3_aa: CASSPPGPNYGYTF; cdr3_nt: TGTGCCAGCTCACCACCTGGACCGAACTATGGCTACACCTTC; v_call: TRBV18; j_call: TRBJ1-2; d_call: NA; clone_size: few
cdr3_aa: CASSLALREGDQPQHF; cdr3_nt: TGTGCCAGCAGTTTAGCGCTGAGGGAAGGCGATCAGCCCCAGCATTTT; v_call: TRBV12-3/TRBV12-4; j_call: TRBJ1-5; d_call: NA; clone_size: many
cdr3_aa: CSARDGVSEQFF; cdr3_nt: TGCAGTGCTAGAGATGGGGTCTCTGAGCAGTTCTTC; v_call: TRBV20-1; j_call: TRBJ2-1; d_call: NA; clone_size: many
cdr3_aa: CASSLFLRFGTESNQPQHF; cdr3_nt: TGTGCCAGCAGCTTATTCTTGAGGTTCGGGACAGAATCCAATCAGCCCCAGCATTTT; v_call: TRBV7-8; j_call: TRBJ1-5; d_call: TRBD1; clone_size: many
cdr3_aa: CASSLIGPSGNTIYF; cdr3_nt: TGTGCCAGCAGCTTAATAGGGCCCTCTGGAAACACCATATATTTT; v_call: TRBV7-3; j_call: TRBJ1-3; d_call: NA; clone_size: NA
cdr3_aa: CATSDLGDTQYF; cdr3_nt: TGTGCCACCAGTGATCTCGGAGATACGCAGTATTTT; v_call: TRBV24-1; j_call: TRBJ2-3; d_call: NA; clone_size: few
cdr3_aa: CASSFVGGHYEQYF; cdr3_nt: TGTGCCAGCAGTTTCGTCGGGGGGCACTACGAGCAGTACTTC; v_call: TRBV12-3/TRBV12-4; j_call: TRBJ2-7; d_call: NA; clone_size: NA
cdr3_aa: CSAGPEAQETQYF; cdr3_nt: TGCAGTGCTGGACCGGAAGCCCAAGAGACCCAGTACTTC; v_call: TRBV20-1; j_call: TRBJ2-5; d_call: NA; clone_size: many